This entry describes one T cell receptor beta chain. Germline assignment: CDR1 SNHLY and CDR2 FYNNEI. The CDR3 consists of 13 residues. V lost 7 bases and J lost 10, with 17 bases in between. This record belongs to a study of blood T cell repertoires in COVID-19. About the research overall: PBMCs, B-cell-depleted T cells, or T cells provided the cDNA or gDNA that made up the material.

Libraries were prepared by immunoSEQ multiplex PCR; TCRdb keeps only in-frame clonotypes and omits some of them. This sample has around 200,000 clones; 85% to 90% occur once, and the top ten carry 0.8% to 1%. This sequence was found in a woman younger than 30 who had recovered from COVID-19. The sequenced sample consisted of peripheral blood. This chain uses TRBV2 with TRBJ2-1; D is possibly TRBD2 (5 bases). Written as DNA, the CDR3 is TGTGCCAGCACTGGACTCGCCTTGGGAGAGCAGTTCTTC. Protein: CASTGLALGEQFF. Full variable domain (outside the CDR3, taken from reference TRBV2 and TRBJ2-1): EPEVTQTPSHQVTQMGQEVILRCVPISNHLYFYWYRQILGQKVEFLVSFYNNEISEKSEIFDDQFSVERPDGSNFTLKIRSTKLEDSAMYFCASTGLALGEQFFGPGTRLTVL.